Each of the 27 T cell receptor beta chains below was sequenced from the same sample in a study of cytomegalovirus exposure and HLA in healthy donors. Primers for the PCR totalled 60 Vbeta and 13 Jbeta. Here immunoSEQ multiplex PCR was the method, and the copy in TCRdb shows in-frame clones only, minus some. The sample includes approximately 89,000 clones, 76% of them seen just once. The sample taken for sequencing was PBMCs. These receptors all come from a male donor in good health and CMV-seronegative.

The chain employs TRBV6-1 and TRBJ2-1; D not resolved. The CDR3 sequence is 14 residues long. Per the germline V gene, CDR1 is MNHNS and CDR2 is SASEGT. Trimming shortened V by 4 bases and J by 0 bases, and 7 bases separated the two germline ends. Written as DNA, the CDR3 is TGTGCCAGCAGTGGCCGGTACTCCTACAATGAGCAGTTCTTC. The encoded protein is CASSGRYSYNEQFF.

This chain uses TRBV2 with TRBJ1-1; tentative D call: TRBD1 (5 bases). The V end was cut by 6 bases, the J end by 5 bases, with 13 bases between. The CDR3 totals 13 residues. In germline, CDR1 is SNHLY, CDR2 FYNNEI. CDR3 in amino acids: CASRFYQGTEAFF. The CDR3 bases are TGTGCCAGCAGATTTTACCAGGGAACTGAAGCTTTCTTT.

This clone was seen only a few times. The CDR3 is CASIGQGGSPLHF. The CDR3 region has the DNA TGTGCCAGCATCGGCCAGGGTGGTTCACCCCTCCACTTT. This chain connects TRBV25-1 to TRBJ1-6, with a weak D call TRBD1 (5 bases). The CDR3 contains 13 residues. Germline V gene data show CDR1 as MGHDK and CDR2 as SYGVNS. The germline V and J ends were trimmed by 7 bases and 9 bases, with 13 bases remaining between them.

As concerns this clone: In the same sample, other DNA sequences code for this CDR3. The J gene is TRBJ2-1, the V gene TRBV7-9; 12 positions agree with TRBD1. V lost 4 bases to trimming and J lost 7 bases; unmatched junction nucleotides: 5. The CDR3 spans 15 residues. The germline V gene encodes CDR1 SEHNR and CDR2 FQNEAQ (reference sequence). The CDR3 sequence: CASSWGQGASNEQFF. Written as DNA, the CDR3 is TGTGCCAGCAGCTGGGGACAGGGGGCATCTAATGAGCAGTTCTTC.

The rearrangement uses TRBV4-1 and TRBJ1-1, with D uncertain. Germline V gene lookup returns CDR1 MGHRA and CDR2 YSYEKL. The CDR3 sequence is 15 residues long. Trimming removed 0 bases from V and 11 bases from J, with 19 bases in between. CDR3 loop: CASSQDRGPVKRAFF. DNA for the CDR3: TGCGCCAGCAGCCAAGATCGCGGACCAGTTAAGCGGGCTTTCTTT.

This clone was seen only once. V usage is TRBV27 and J usage is TRBJ2-3; 7 bases align to TRBD1. CDR1 and CDR2 from the germline V gene are MNHEY and SMNVEV (reference sequence). This CDR3 has 13 amino acids. Trimming removed 6 bases from V and 6 bases from J; junction bases left unmatched: 6. The CDR3 reads CASRLQGSDTQYF. The CDR3 DNA sequence: TGTGCCAGCAGACTACAGGGGTCTGATACGCAGTATTTT.

This clone was counted between two and nine times. The chain employs TRBV6-1 and TRBJ1-1, with D possibly being TRBD1 (5 bases). The CDR3 totals 14 residues. V lost 4 bases and J 2 bases, leaving 11 bases between the germline ends. Germline CDR1 reads MNHNS; CDR2 reads SASEGT. The CDR3 is CASSARQQNTEAFF. The CDR3 nucleotides read TGTGCCAGCAGTGCCCGACAGCAAAACACTGAAGCTTTCTTT.

The gene calls are TRBV18 and TRBJ1-1; TRBD1 agrees at 9 bases. This CDR3 has 15 amino acids. CDR1 is KGHSH and CDR2 is LQKENI in the germline V gene. Trimming removed 6 bases from V and 1 base from J; junction bases left unmatched: 6. Here the CDR3 reads CASSLGQGKNTEAFF. The CDR3 bases are TGTGCCAGCTCCCTCGGACAGGGGAAGAACACTGAAGCTTTCTTT.

This chain links TRBV30 with TRBJ2-5; D remains ambiguous. This CDR3 contains 11 residues. Per germline, CDR1 GTSNPN and CDR2 SVGIG (reference sequence). V was clipped by 1 base and J by 4 bases, with 4 bases between them. The CDR3 here is CAWSGRETQYF. CDR3 DNA sequence: TGTGCCTGGAGTGGGAGAGAGACCCAGTACTTC.

This clone occurred many times. The V and J genes are TRBV6-1 and TRBJ2-3; a possible D gene is TRBD2 (5 bases). The CDR3 contains 13 residues. The V end lost 0 bases, the J end lost 4 bases, and 5 bases lay between the germline ends. Looked up from germline, CDR1 is MNHNS and CDR2 is SASEGT. DNA for the CDR3: TGTGCCAGCAGTGAAGCGGAGGCAGATACGCAGTATTTT. Protein sequence: CASSEAEADTQYF.

The chain links TRBV12-5 to TRBJ2-1, with D tentatively TRBD1 (6 bases). Germline loops: CDR1 LGHNT, CDR2 FRNRAP. This CDR3 is 13 amino acids long. V lost 0 bases, J lost 6 bases, and 6 bases lay in between. CDR3 nucleotides: TGTGCTAGTGGTTTGGTAGGGGGCAATGAGCAGTTCTTC. It encodes CASGLVGGNEQFF.

The chain recombines TRBV4-3 with TRBJ1-1, with 7 bases lining up with TRBD1. V gave up 1 base and J gave up 0 bases; unmatched junction bases: 2. Germline values: CDR1 LGHNA, CDR2 YSLEER. The CDR3 sequence is 15 residues long. CDR3 in amino acids: CASSQGGQLNTEAFF. The CDR3 DNA is TGCGCCAGCAGCCAAGGGGGACAGCTGAACACTGAAGCTTTCTTT.

This clone was seen a single time. The chain employs TRBV28 and TRBJ2-2, with D possibly TRBD1 on 6 matching bases. Trimming stripped 4 bases from V and 5 bases from J, with 17 bases between. This CDR3 has 16 amino acids. CDR1 MDHEN and CDR2 SYDVKM come from the germline V gene. The DNA for the CDR3 is TGTGCCAGCAGTTCGACCTATGATAGGGGGACCGGGGAGCTGTTTTTT. Translated: CASSSTYDRGTGELFF.

The CDR3 loop is CASSPGLGQYF. DNA for the CDR3: TGCGCCAGCTCACCGGGACTCGGGCAGTATTTT. This chain links TRBV4-1 with TRBJ2-3, with D possibly TRBD2 on 6 matching bases. Per germline, CDR1 MGHRA and CDR2 YSYEKL. The CDR3 is 11 amino acids. The ends were cut back, 8 bases at V and 11 bases at J, with 14 bases in the middle.

The chain recombines TRBV28 with TRBJ1-1; 11 bases match TRBD1. Germline CDR1 reads MDHEN; CDR2 reads SYDVKM. The CDR3 consists of 15 residues. The junction had 13 bases not matched to a gene; V was cut back by 6 bases and J by 10 bases. The CDR3 here is CASSPGGTGGFGAFF. Written as DNA, the CDR3 is TGTGCCAGCAGCCCAGGAGGGACAGGGGGGTTCGGAGCTTTCTTT.

This sequence joins TRBV5-1 and TRBJ2-2; no reliable D call. Germline-derived CDR1 and CDR2 are SGHRS and YFSETQ. V was trimmed by 6 bases and J by 6 bases, leaving 15 bases between them. The CDR3 spans 14 residues. This CDR3 reads CASTQTQGAGELFF. The DNA of the CDR3 is TGCGCCAGCACCCAAACCCAAGGAGCCGGGGAGCTGTTTTTT.

The gene calls are TRBV7-8 and TRBJ2-7; a possible D gene is TRBD2 (6 bases). From germline, CDR1 is SGHVS and CDR2 FQNEAQ. V was pared by 0 bases and J by 2 bases, with 11 bases between. This CDR3 is built from 15 residues. This chain's CDR3 is CASSLATGATYEQYF. The DNA of the CDR3 is TGTGCCAGCAGCTTAGCTACGGGAGCCACCTACGAGCAGTACTTC. The full variable domain, its missing parts supplied by reference TRBV7-8 and TRBJ2-7, is GAGVSQSPRYKVAKRGQDVALRCDPISGHVSLFWYQQALGQGPEFLTYFQNEAQLDKSGLPSDRFFAERPEGSVSTLKIQRTQQEDSAVYLCASSLATGATYEQYFGPGTRLTVT.

The chain combines TRBV2 with TRBJ2-7, with D tentatively TRBD1 (6 bases). Trimming shortened V by 6 bases and J by 0 bases, and 15 bases separated the two germline ends. This CDR3 contains 15 residues. The germline V gene has CDR1 SNHLY and CDR2 FYNNEI. The CDR3 nucleotides read TGTGCCAGCAGCATTACAGGGATTAGCTCCTACGAGCAGTACTTC. Translating it yields CASSITGISSYEQYF.

This clone appeared a few times. The chain couples TRBV27 to TRBJ1-2; 7 bases line up with TRBD1. CDR1 and CDR2 from the germline V gene are MNHEY and SMNVEV (reference sequence). J lost 5 bases, V lost 8 bases, and 11 bases had no gene match. This CDR3 contains 14 residues. CDR3 DNA: TGTGCCAGCGCGACAGGGAACAACTTGTATGGCTACACCTTC. Translation: CASATGNNLYGYTF.

The rearrangement joins TRBV29-1 to TRBJ1-2, with 9 bases identical to TRBD1. In germline, CDR1 is SQVTM, CDR2 ANQGSEA. The CDR3 is 11 amino acids. Losses at the gene ends were 7 bases for V and 6 bases for J; bases not matched to a gene: 3. The CDR3 DNA reads as TGCAGCGCCGGGACAGGGAATGGCTACACCTTC. The encoded protein is CSAGTGNGYTF.

This chain joins TRBV19 and TRBJ2-2; tentatively, D is TRBD2 (5 bases). CDR3 size: 16 residues. V shed 3 bases and J shed 0 bases, with 11 bases lying between them. Germline V lookup: CDR1 LNHDA, CDR2 SQIVND (reference sequence). CDR3 loop: CASSMMPGTNTGELFF. As DNA, the CDR3 is TGTGCCAGTAGTATGATGCCGGGAACGAACACCGGGGAGCTGTTTTTT.

The J gene is TRBJ1-2, the V gene TRBV4-3, with 12 bases matching TRBD1. The V and J ends lost 3 bases and 8 bases, in that order; junction bases with no gene match: 7. The CDR3 covers 15 residues. The germline V gene encodes CDR1 LGHNA and CDR2 YSLEER. CDR3 bases: TGCGCCAGCAGCCAGGGGACAGGGGGCTTAGGGGGCTACACCTTC. Its translation: CASSQGTGGLGGYTF.

V usage is TRBV21-1 and J usage is TRBJ2-2; the table's TRBD2 call for D was not verified on the DNA. TRBV21-1 is labeled a pseudogene. The CDR3 runs to 16 residues. The CDR3 DNA reads TGTGCCAGCAGCAAAGGCCCTAGCGGGTACACCGGGGAGCTGTTTTTT. Translated, it gives CASSKGPSGYTGELFF.

The J gene is TRBJ1-1, the V gene TRBV18; no clear D. The V end was cut by 0 bases, the J end by 10 bases, with 9 bases between. The length of the CDR3 is 12 residues. Germline CDR1 reads KGHSH; CDR2 reads LQKENI. DNA for the CDR3: TGTGCCAGCTCACCACCCGGAGCGGGAGCTTTCTTT. This translates into CASSPPGAGAFF.

The rearrangement uses TRBV7-6 and TRBJ2-7; no definite D call. Trimming cost V 4 bases and J 5 bases, with 6 bases left between them. The length of the CDR3 is 11 residues. The germline CDR1 and CDR2 sequences are SGHVS and FNYEAQ. The CDR3 protein is CASSSGHEQYF. The CDR3 region has the DNA TGTGCCAGCAGCTCAGGTCACGAGCAGTACTTC.

A few counts support this clone. This sequence joins TRBV6-5 and TRBJ1-4; no definite D call. Trimming took 2 bases from V and 12 from J, leaving 19 bases between them. This CDR3 has 15 residues. Germline CDR1 is MNHEY and CDR2 is SVGAGI. The DNA for the CDR3 is TGTGCCAGCAGTTACGGTCCGGGTCTTCCCGCGGAACTGTTTTTT. The encoded protein is CASSYGPGLPAELFF.

V and J are TRBV18 and TRBJ1-4, with 10 positions matching TRBD1. The CDR3 is 19 residues long. The trim removed 3 bases at V and 6 bases at J, leaving 16 bases unmatched. In germline, CDR1 is KGHSH, CDR2 LQKENI. CDR3 in amino acids: CASSPVILRQGAFDEKLFF. The CDR3 coding sequence is TGTGCCAGCTCACCTGTTATCCTGCGACAGGGGGCGTTTGATGAAAAACTGTTTTTT.